This TCR beta chain is from a study of cytomegalovirus exposure and HLA in healthy donors. Study-level findings and limits: Later analysis identified a missense DCLRE1C variant that was linked to TCR beta V- and J-gene trimming.

The PCR ran on 60 Vbeta and 13 Jbeta primers. Measured with immunoSEQ multiplex PCR; TCRdb has only the in-frame clones, and not every one. The sample yields more than 200,000 clones, roughly 85% seen once. CDR1 SGHRS and CDR2 YFSETQ come from the germline V gene. The CDR3 runs to 14 residues. V was pared by 0 bases and J by 3 bases, with 2 bases of the junction left unmatched. Concerning this clone: Its antigen is not known.

The origin of this receptor is a male donor in good health and CMV-seronegative. What was sequenced was PBMCs. The rearrangement links TRBV5-1 to TRBJ2-7; 8 positions match TRBD1. Here the CDR3 reads CASSLETGGYEQYF. The CDR3, as DNA: TGCGCCAGCAGCTTGGAAACAGGGGGCTACGAGCAGTACTTC.